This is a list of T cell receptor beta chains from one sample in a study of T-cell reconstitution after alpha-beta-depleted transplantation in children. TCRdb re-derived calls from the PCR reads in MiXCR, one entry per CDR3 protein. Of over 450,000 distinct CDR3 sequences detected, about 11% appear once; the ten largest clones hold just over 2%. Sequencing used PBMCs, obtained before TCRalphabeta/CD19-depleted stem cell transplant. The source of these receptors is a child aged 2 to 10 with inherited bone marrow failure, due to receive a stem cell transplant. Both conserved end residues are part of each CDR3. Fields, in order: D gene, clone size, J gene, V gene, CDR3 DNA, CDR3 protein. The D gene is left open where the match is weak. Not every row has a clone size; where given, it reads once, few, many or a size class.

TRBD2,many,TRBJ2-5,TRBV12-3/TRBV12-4,TGTGCCAGCACCGCACTAGCGGGAGGCGAGACCCAGTACTTC,CASTALAGGETQYF
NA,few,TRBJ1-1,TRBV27,TGTGCCAGCAGGTCGGGGCTCATGAACACTGAAGCTTTCTTT,CASRSGLMNTEAFF
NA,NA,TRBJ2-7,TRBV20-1,TGCAGTGCTAGTTTCGTCGGGGATGGATATTCCTACGAGCAGTACTTC,CSASFVGDGYSYEQYF
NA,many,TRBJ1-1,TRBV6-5,TGTGCCAGCAGTTACGGCACTGAAGCTTTCTTT,CASSYGTEAFF
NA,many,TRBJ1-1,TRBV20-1,TGCAGTGCTAGAGATCGAGGTTCTGAGGGCACTGAAGCTTTCTTT,CSARDRGSEGTEAFF
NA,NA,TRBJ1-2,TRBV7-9,TGTGCCAGCAGCATACAGGGTAAAATGTACTATGGCTACACCTTC,CASSIQGKMYYGYTF
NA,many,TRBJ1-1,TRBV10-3,TGTGCCATCAGTGAGTTGGGGACCACTGAAGTTTTCTTT,CAISELGTTEVFF
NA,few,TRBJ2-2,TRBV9,TGTGCCAGCAACCAGGGGAGTAACACCGGGGAGCTGTTTTTT,CASNQGSNTGELFF
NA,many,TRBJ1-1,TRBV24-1,TGTGCCACCAGTGATTTCCCACACGGAGAAGCTTTCTTT,CATSDFPHGEAFF
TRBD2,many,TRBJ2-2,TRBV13,TGTGCCAGCAGCTTTCTAGCGGGTGGCACCGGGGAGCTGTTTTTT,CASSFLAGGTGELFF
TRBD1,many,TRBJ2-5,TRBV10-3,TGTGCCATCAGTGAGGCCGGGACAGGTCTGTACTTC,CAISEAGTGLYF
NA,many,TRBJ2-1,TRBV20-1,TGCAGTGCTAGAGACAGTTTCCCCAATGAGCAGTTCTTC,CSARDSFPNEQFF
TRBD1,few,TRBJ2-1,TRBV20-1,TGCAGTGCTAACAGGGGGTCTTACAATGAGCAGTTCTTC,CSANRGSYNEQFF
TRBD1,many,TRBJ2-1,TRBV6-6,TGTGCCAGCAGTGGGTGGGACAGGGCGAATGAGCAGTTCTTC,CASSGWDRANEQFF
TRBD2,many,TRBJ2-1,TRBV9,TGTGCCAGCAGCGTGCCCCGCGACATAGCGGGGGATCCTAATGAGCAGTTCTTC,CASSVPRDIAGDPNEQFF
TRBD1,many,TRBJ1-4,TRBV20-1,TGCAGTGCTAGCAGGGGGGGGGAAAAACTGTTTTTT,CSASRGGEKLFF
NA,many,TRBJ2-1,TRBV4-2,TGTGCCAGCAGCCAAGACCACTACCTCAACAATGAGCAGTTCTTC,CASSQDHYLNNEQFF
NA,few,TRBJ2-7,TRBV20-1,TGCAGTGCTAGAGAGAGGGCCAGGGCCGGGACAACCCGGTATCCCTACGAGCAGTACTTC,CSARERARAGTTRYPYEQYF
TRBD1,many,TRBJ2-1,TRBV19,TGTGCCAGTAGTCCAACCAGGGGGTCAACGAGGAATGAGCAGTTCTTC,CASSPTRGSTRNEQFF
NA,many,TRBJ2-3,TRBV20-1,TGCAGTGCTGGGGGGCAAAGGGGGAATACAGATACGCAGTATTTT,CSAGGQRGNTDTQYF
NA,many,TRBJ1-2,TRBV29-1,TGCAGCGTTGAAGAAAAACCTTTAGGGGGCTACACCTTC,CSVEEKPLGGYTF
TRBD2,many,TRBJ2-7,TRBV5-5,TGTGCCAGCAGCTGGGGGAGTCAGCGGGACCTAACCTACGAGCAGTACTTC,CASSWGSQRDLTYEQYF
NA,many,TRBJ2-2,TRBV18,TGTGCCAGCTCACTGGGGACGCCCTCGAACACCGGGGAGCTGTTTTTT,CASSLGTPSNTGELFF
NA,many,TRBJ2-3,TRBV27,TGTGCCAGCAGATATGCGGGGCGGGGCACAGATACGCAGTATTTT,CASRYAGRGTDTQYF
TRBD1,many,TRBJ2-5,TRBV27,TGTGCCAGCAGTAGTGAAACGACAGGGAGACCCGAGACCCAGTACTTC,CASSSETTGRPETQYF
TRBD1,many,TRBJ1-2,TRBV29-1,TGCAGCGCCTTAAATCCAGGGGGCGCGGGCTATGGCTACACCTTC,CSALNPGGAGYGYTF
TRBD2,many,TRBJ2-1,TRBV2,TGTGCCAGCAGTGAGTTGAGCGGGAGCTCCTACAATGAGCAGTTCTTC,CASSELSGSSYNEQFF
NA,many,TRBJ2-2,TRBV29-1,TGCAGCGTTCCGTCAGGTGGGAGCGGGGAGCTGTTTTTT,CSVPSGGSGELFF
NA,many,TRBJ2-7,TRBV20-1,TGCAGTGCTAGAGATAGCGAGGGGCTGTCCTACGAGCAGTACTTC,CSARDSEGLSYEQYF
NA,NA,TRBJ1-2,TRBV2,TGTGCCAGCAGTGACAGGGGCGCGGAGTATGGCTACACCTTC,CASSDRGAEYGYTF
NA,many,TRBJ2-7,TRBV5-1,TGCGCCAGCAGCTTGGGCGGGTTTTCCTACGAGCAGTACTTC,CASSLGGFSYEQYF
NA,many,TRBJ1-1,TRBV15,TGTGCCACCAGCGAGGGGGGGGCGCGGTACACTGAAGCTTTCTTT,CATSEGGARYTEAFF
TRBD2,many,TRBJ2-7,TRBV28,TGTGCCAGCAGTTGGCACCGGACTAGCGGGACTCCGATGTCCTACGAGCAGTACTTC,CASSWHRTSGTPMSYEQYF
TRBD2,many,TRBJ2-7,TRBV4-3,TGCGCCAGCAGCCAAGATAGCAGCGGGATGGGATACGAGCAGTACTTC,CASSQDSSGMGYEQYF
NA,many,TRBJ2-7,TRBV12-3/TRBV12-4,TGTGCCAGCAGTACCGGGACGCCCTCCTACGAGCAGTACTTC,CASSTGTPSYEQYF
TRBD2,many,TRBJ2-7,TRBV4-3,TGTGCCAGCAGCCAAGACGGCGGGAGTTCCTACGAGCAGTACTTC,CASSQDGGSSYEQYF
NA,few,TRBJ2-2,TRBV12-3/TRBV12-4,TGTGCCAAACGGAACACCGGGGAGCTGTTTTTT,CAKRNTGELFF
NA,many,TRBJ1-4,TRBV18,TGTGCCAGCTCCGGTGACGCGGGAGATAATGAAAAACTGTTTTTT,CASSGDAGDNEKLFF
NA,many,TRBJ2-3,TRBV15,TGTGCCACCGGGCACGGGAGTAGGTTGTATACGCAGTATTTT,CATGHGSRLYTQYF
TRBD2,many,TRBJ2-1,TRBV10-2,TGCGCCAGCAGTGATATTCTGGCGGGAGGGCCGTTCTGGTTCTTC,CASSDILAGGPFWFF
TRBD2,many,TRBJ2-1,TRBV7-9,TGTGCCAGCAGCCCGAGACCGAGACTAGCGGGAGTTCGGAATGAGCAGTTCTTC,CASSPRPRLAGVRNEQFF
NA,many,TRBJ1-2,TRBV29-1,TGCAGCGTTGAAATATCGGCAGGTGGGGCTCACTATGGCTACACCTTC,CSVEISAGGAHYGYTF
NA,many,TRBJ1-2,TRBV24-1,TGTGCCACCAGTGATCACCGGGACTACGATGGCTACACCTTC,CATSDHRDYDGYTF
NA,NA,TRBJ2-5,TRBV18,TGTGCCAGCTCACCAGGGTTCCCGCAGGAGACCCAGTACTTC,CASSPGFPQETQYF
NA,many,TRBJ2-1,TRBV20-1,TGCAGTGCCAAACCCAGGGGTGGTACCCTCAATGAGCAGTTCTTC,CSAKPRGGTLNEQFF
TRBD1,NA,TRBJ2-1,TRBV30,TGTGCCTGGAGTGTACTCGGGACAGGGTCCTACAATGAGCAGTTCTTC,CAWSVLGTGSYNEQFF
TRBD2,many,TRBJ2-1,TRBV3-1,TGTGCCAGCAGCGAGGACGGGACTAGCGGCAATGAGCAGTTCTTC,CASSEDGTSGNEQFF
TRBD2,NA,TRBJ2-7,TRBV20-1,TGCAGTGCGGGACTAGCGGGAGGGGGCTACGAGCAGTACTTC,CSAGLAGGGYEQYF
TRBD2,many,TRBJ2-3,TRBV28,TGTGCCAGCAGTTTTCTGGGCGGGAGGTCAGATACGCAGTATTTT,CASSFLGGRSDTQYF
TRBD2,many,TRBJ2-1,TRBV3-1,TGTGCCAGCAGCCGACTAGCGCCTATCAATGAGCAGTTCTTC,CASSRLAPINEQFF
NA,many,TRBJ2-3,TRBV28,TGTGCCAGCAAGAGGTGGGAGTTTCGCGCAGATACGCAGTATTTT,CASKRWEFRADTQYF
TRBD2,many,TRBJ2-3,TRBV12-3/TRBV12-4,TGTGCCAGTAAGAGACTAGCGGGAACCACAGATACGCAGTATTTT,CASKRLAGTTDTQYF
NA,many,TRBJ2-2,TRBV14,TGTGCCAGCAGCCAGCCTTTAAACACCGGGGAGCTGTTTTTT,CASSQPLNTGELFF
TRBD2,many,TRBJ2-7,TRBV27,TGTGCCAGCAGACATCTAGCGGGAGGGTACGAGCAGTACTTC,CASRHLAGGYEQYF